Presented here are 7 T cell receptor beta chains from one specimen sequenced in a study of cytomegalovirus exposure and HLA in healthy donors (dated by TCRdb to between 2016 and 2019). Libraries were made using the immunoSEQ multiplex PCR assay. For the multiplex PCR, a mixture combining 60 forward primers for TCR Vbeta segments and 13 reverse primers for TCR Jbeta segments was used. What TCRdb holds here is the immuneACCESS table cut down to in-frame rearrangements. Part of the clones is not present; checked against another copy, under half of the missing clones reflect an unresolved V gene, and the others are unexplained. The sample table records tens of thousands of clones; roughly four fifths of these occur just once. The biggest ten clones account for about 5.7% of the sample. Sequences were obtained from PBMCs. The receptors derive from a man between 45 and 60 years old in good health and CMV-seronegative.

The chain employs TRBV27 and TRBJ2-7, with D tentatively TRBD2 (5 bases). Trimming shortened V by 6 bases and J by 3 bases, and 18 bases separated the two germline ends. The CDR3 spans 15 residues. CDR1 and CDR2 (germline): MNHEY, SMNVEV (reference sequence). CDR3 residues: CASSRVEGAVYEQYF. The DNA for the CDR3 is TGTGCCAGCAGCAGAGTTGAGGGAGCAGTCTACGAGCAGTACTTC.

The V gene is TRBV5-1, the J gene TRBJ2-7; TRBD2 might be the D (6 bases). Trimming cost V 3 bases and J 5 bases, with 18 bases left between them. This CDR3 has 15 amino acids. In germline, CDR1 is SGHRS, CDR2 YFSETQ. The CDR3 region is CASSSPGGIMNEQYF. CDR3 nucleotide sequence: TGCGCCAGCAGCTCGCCCGGCGGGATCATGAACGAGCAGTACTTC.

As DNA, the CDR3 is TGTGCCTGGAGGAACCCCCAGGGGCGCTTCCTACAGTATTTT. Translation gives CAWRNPQGRFLQYF. The chain is built from TRBV30 and TRBJ2-3; tentative D call: TRBD1 (6 bases). The V gene's germline CDR1 is GTSNPN and CDR2 SVGIG (reference sequence). The CDR3 is 14 residues long. V lost 3 bases, J lost 12 bases, and 22 bases lay in between.

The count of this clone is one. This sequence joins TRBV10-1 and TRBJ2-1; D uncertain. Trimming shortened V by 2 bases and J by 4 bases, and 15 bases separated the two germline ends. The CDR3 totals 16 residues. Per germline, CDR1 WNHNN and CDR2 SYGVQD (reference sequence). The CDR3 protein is CASSEKVGLYYNEQFF. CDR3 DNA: TGCGCCAGCAGTGAGAAAGTTGGTCTCTATTACAATGAGCAGTTCTTC.

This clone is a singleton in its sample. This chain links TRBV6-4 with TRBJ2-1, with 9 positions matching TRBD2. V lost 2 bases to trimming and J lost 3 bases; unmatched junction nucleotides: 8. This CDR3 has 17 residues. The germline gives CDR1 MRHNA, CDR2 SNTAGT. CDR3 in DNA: TGTGCCAGCAGTGACACAGAGACTAGCGGAGACTACAATGAGCAGTTCTTC. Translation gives CASSDTETSGDYNEQFF.

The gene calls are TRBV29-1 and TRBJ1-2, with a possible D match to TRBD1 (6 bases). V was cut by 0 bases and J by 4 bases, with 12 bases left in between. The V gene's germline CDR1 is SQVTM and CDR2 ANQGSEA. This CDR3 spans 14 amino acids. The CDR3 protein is CSVEDPDRTYGYTF. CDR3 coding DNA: TGCAGCGTTGAAGATCCCGACAGGACCTATGGCTACACCTTC. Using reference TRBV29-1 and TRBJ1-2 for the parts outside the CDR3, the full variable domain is SAVISQKPSRDICQRGTSLTIQCQVDSQVTMMFWYRQQPGQSLTLIATANQGSEATYESGFVIDKFPISRPNLTFSTLTVSNMSPEDSSIYLCSVEDPDRTYGYTFGSGTRLTVV.

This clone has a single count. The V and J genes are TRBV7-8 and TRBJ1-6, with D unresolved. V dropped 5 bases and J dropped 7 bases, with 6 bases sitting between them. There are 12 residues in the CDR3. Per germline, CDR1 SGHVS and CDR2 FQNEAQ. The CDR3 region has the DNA TGTGCCAGCAGCAGGGAGAATTCACCCCTCCACTTT. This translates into CASSRENSPLHF.